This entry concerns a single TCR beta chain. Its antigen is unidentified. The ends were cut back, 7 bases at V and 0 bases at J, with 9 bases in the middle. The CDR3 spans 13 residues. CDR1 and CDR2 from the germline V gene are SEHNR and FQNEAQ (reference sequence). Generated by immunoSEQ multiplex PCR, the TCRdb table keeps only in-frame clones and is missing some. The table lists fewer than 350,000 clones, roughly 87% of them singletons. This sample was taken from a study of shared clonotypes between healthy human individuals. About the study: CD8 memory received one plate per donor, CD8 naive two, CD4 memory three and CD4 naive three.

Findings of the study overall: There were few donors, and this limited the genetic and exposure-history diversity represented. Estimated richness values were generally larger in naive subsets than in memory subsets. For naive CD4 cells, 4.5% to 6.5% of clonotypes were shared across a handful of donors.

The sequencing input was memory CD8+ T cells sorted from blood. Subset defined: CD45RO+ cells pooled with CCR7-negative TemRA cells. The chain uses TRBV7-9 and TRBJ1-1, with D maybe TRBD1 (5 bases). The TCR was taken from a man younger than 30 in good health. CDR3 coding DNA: TGTGCCAGCAACAAGGGGTTGAACACTGAAGCTTTCTTT. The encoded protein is CASNKGLNTEAFF.